These 13 T cell receptor beta chains share one sample of origin, sequenced in a study of neurological immune-mediated disorders. MiXCR was run by TCRdb on the 5' RACE reads, yielding one entry per CDR3 protein. Altogether around 25,000 distinct CDR3 sequences are present, 2% to 2.5% being singletons, with the ten largest covering 2.3%. The sample taken for sequencing was PBMCs. Receptors were obtained from a woman aged 50 to 65 with multiple sclerosis.

In this sample, this clonotype turned up many times. The chain employs TRBV3-1 and TRBJ1-1; D remains unclear. The V end lost 1 base, the J end lost 11 bases, and 14 bases lay between the germline ends. CDR1 is LGHDT, CDR2 YNNKEL, per germline (reference sequence). The CDR3 loop spans 13 amino acids. The CDR3 is CASSQVEGRRAFF. CDR3 sequence (DNA): TGTGCCAGCAGCCAAGTAGAGGGCCGGCGGGCTTTCTTT.

This clonotype was observed at least ten times. The chain couples TRBV29-1 to TRBJ2-1; TRBD1 aligns across 8 bases. CDR3 length: 16 residues. With 7 bases clipped from V and 1 base from J, the junction kept 12 bases outside the gene matches. CDR1 is SQVTM and CDR2 is ANQGSEA in the germline V gene. CDR3 coding DNA: TGCAGCGCCGGGTCAGGGGGCTTTAGTTCCTACAATGAGCAGTTCTTC. This gives the protein CSAGSGGFSSYNEQFF.

The chain is built from TRBV19 and TRBJ1-2, with D maybe TRBD1 (5 bases). CDR1 is LNHDA, CDR2 SQIVND, per germline (reference sequence). The V gene lost 1 base and the J gene lost 6 bases, with 12 bases spanning the gap. The CDR3 is 14 residues long. This CDR3 reads CASSIGSRAHGYTF. CDR3 nucleotides: TGTGCCAGTAGTATAGGCAGCAGGGCCCATGGCTACACCTTC.

The V gene is TRBV27, the J gene TRBJ2-5; possible D gene TRBD2, 5 bases. Germline loops: CDR1 MNHEY, CDR2 SMNVEV (reference sequence). The V gene lost 0 bases and the J gene lost 2 bases, with 10 bases spanning the gap. The length of the CDR3 is 15 residues. CDR3 loop: CASSLSGETQETQYF. CDR3 sequence (DNA): TGTGCCAGCAGTTTATCCGGGGAAACTCAAGAGACCCAGTACTTC.

This clonotype showed up just a few times. The chain combines TRBV20-1 with TRBJ2-7; a weak D match, TRBD1 (6 bases). The CDR3 has 15 amino acids. Germline V gene lookup returns CDR1 DFQATT and CDR2 SNEGSKA (reference sequence). V was pared by 0 bases and J by 7 bases, with 19 bases between. The CDR3 DNA reads as TGCAGTGCTAGAGATTATGCAGGGGCTCTGGGGGAGCAGTACTTC. Translating gives CSARDYAGALGEQYF.

This clonotype was seen at least ten times. The CDR3, as DNA: TGTGCCATCAGGGTCGAGGGCACTGAAGCTTTCTTT. Its translation: CAIRVEGTEAFF. The chain employs TRBV10-3 and TRBJ1-1; the D is unclear. Germline loops: CDR1 ENHRY, CDR2 SYGVKD. The CDR3 extends over 12 amino acids. Trimming cost V 6 bases and J 4 bases, with 9 bases left between them.

Many counts were recorded for this clonotype. J is TRBJ2-1 and V is TRBV7-2, with unresolved D. The germline CDR1 and CDR2 sequences are SGHTA and FQGNSA. This CDR3 comprises 15 residues. Trimming left V 1 base short and J 0 bases short, with 7 bases between. In nucleotides, the CDR3 is TGTGCCAGCAGCTTAGACGCGAGCTCCTACAATGAGCAGTTCTTC. Protein sequence: CASSLDASSYNEQFF.

This clonotype was recorded many times. The V call is TRBV6-2 or TRBV6-3, the J call TRBJ1-1; D perhaps matches TRBD1 (5 bases). This CDR3 is built from 12 residues. V lost 6 bases and J 6 bases, leaving 11 bases between the germline ends. The V gene's germline CDR1 is MNHEY and CDR2 SVGEGT. CDR3 loop: CASRWGPAEAFF. CDR3 DNA: TGTGCCAGCAGGTGGGGACCGGCTGAAGCTTTCTTT.

In this sample, this clonotype turned up a few times. The rearrangement joins TRBV5-1 to TRBJ1-1; D unresolved. Between the trimmed V and J ends, which lost 4 bases and 1 base, there was a span of 11 bases. This CDR3 is built from 14 residues. CDR1 and CDR2 (germline): SGHRS, YFSETQ. The CDR3, as DNA: TGCGCCAGCAGCCCAGCGGGAGGGAACACTGAAGCTTTCTTT. Translation: CASSPAGGNTEAFF.

This clonotype was observed at least ten times. The rearrangement uses TRBV12-3 or TRBV12-4 and TRBJ2-2, with 7 bases that match TRBD2. There are 15 residues in the CDR3. The trim removed 3 bases at V and 5 bases at J, leaving 6 bases unmatched. In nucleotides, the CDR3 is TGTGCCAGCAGTTTTAGGGAGGGCGTAACCGGGGAGCTGTTTTTT. Protein: CASSFREGVTGELFF.

This clonotype was observed at least ten times. The chain recombines TRBV20-1 with TRBJ1-1; D call uncertain. V was shortened by 6 bases and J by 1 base, with 15 bases between the two germline ends. The CDR3 is made up of 14 amino acids. The V gene's germline CDR1 is DFQATT and CDR2 SNEGSKA (reference sequence). CDR3 sequence (DNA): TGCAGTGCCCGGGGTTCTTCTTCGAACACTGAAGCTTTCTTT. Its translation is CSARGSSSNTEAFF.

By proportion, this clonotype is medium-sized. The V gene is TRBV9, the J gene TRBJ2-2; D not certain. The CDR3 loop spans 15 amino acids. Trimming removed 0 bases from V and 7 bases from J, with 13 bases in between. Germline-derived CDR1 and CDR2 are SGDLS and YYNGEE. The CDR3 DNA reads TGTGCCAGCAGCGTAGCCCATTACCAGAACGGGGAGCTGTTTTTT. This codes for CASSVAHYQNGELFF.

This clonotype was observed at least ten times. V and J are TRBV20-1 and TRBJ2-5; weak D call: TRBD1 (5 bases). Deletions cut 4 bases from V and 5 bases from J, with 17 bases between. Germline-derived CDR1 and CDR2 are DFQATT and SNEGSKA (reference sequence). The CDR3 runs 14 residues. CDR3 bases: TGCAGTGCTACCCGGCTAGGAGCAGGGGAGACCCAGTACTTC. It is translated as CSATRLGAGETQYF.